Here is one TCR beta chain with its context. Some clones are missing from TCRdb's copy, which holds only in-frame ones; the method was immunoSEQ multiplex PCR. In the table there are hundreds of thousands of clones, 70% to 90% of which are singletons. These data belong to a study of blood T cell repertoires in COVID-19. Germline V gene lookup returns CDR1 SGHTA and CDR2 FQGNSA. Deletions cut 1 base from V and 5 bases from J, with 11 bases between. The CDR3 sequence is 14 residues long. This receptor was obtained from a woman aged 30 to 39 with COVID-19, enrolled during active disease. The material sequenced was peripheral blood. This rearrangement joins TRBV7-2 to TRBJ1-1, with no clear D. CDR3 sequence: CASSLVGRETEAFF. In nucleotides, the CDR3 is TGTGCCAGCAGCTTAGTGGGGAGGGAAACTGAAGCTTTCTTT.